The clone carrying this TCR beta chain was counted many times. The data derive from a study of breast tumors, draining lymph nodes, adjacent tissues. TCRdb reprocessed the multiplex PCR reads via MiXCR and lists one record per CDR3 protein. The sample yields 20,000 to 25,000 distinct CDR3 sequences, about 61% seen once. Deletions cut 5 bases from V and 2 bases from J, with 9 bases between. Germline-derived CDR1 and CDR2 are LNHNV and YYDKDF (reference sequence). The CDR3 extends over 13 amino acids. The clonotype comes from a female donor with breast cancer. Some clones in this sample may be carry-over from other donors' samples. Material: tumor-adjacent breast tissue. This chain links TRBV15 with TRBJ1-1; D not resolved. CDR3 region: CATSPMGNTEAFF. DNA of the CDR3: TGTGCCACCAGCCCTATGGGAAACACTGAAGCTTTCTTT.